Described below is a single T cell receptor beta chain sequence and its context. The sample carries other DNA sequences with the same CDR3. This record belongs to a study of shared clonotypes between healthy human individuals. This table comes from immunoSEQ multiplex PCR, and its TCRdb copy is limited to in-frame clones, with some not included. Of about 680,000 clones detected, under 80% appear once; the ten largest clones hold around 1.6%. The CDR3 sequence is 14 residues long. The V gene end was trimmed by 8 bases and the J gene end by 4 bases; junction bases not matched to a gene: 8. Germline V lookup: CDR1 SGHAT, CDR2 FQNNGV.

The sequencing input was memory CD4+ T cells sorted from blood. Subset here: CD45RA-negative fraction. This rearrangement joins TRBV11-2 to TRBJ2-1; 7 nucleotides line up with TRBD1. The source is a woman younger than 45 in good health. DNA for the CDR3: TGTGCCAGCTCTTCCGGACAGGCGTACAATGAGCAGTTCTTC. Residues: CASSSGQAYNEQFF.